These 24 T cell receptor beta chains came from one sample sequenced in a study of blood T cell repertoires in COVID-19 (dated by TCRdb to about 2020). To prepare the library, the immunoSEQ multiplex PCR assay was applied. TCRdb re-hosts the immuneACCESS table, in-frame sequences only. Its copies lack some clones; in the studies checked, an unresolved V gene accounts for under half of them, and the cause for the rest is not known. Present in this sample are some 350,000 clones, 80% to 90% of which were seen just once. The ten largest clonotypes hold more than 5% of the sample. Specimen: PBMCs or T cells enriched from blood (not recorded which). The receptors derive from a man under 40 who had recovered from COVID-19.

This clone has only one observation. V is TRBV19 and J is TRBJ1-2; 9 nucleotides line up with TRBD1. J gave up 3 bases and V 6 bases, and 11 bases lay outside the gene matches. CDR3 length equals 16 residues. Germline V gene lookup returns CDR1 LNHDA and CDR2 SQIVND (reference sequence). Written as DNA, the CDR3 is TGTGCCAGTAGGCGTATTCCGGGACAGGGCCACTATGGCTACACCTTC. Translating gives CASRRIPGQGHYGYTF. The full variable domain, rest sourced from reference TRBV19 and TRBJ1-2, is DGGITQSPKYLFRKEGQNVTLSCEQNLNHDAMYWYRQDPGQGLRLIYYSQIVNDFQKGDIAEGYSVSREKKESFPLTVTSAQKNPTAFYLCASRRIPGQGHYGYTFGSGTRLTVV.

The chain links TRBV19 to TRBJ1-5; 10 bases are shared with TRBD1. Germline trimming cut 5 bases from V and 2 bases from J; bases unmatched to any gene: 9. The CDR3 is made up of 17 amino acids. CDR1 and CDR2 (germline): LNHDA, SQIVND (reference sequence). This chain's CDR3 is CASSPRDRGVGNQPQHF. DNA of the CDR3: TGTGCCAGTAGTCCCAGGGACAGGGGTGTGGGCAATCAGCCCCAGCATTTT.

V gene TRBV9 combines with J gene TRBJ2-2; 7 bases are shared with TRBD1. Germline CDR1 and CDR2: SGDLS and YYNGEE. The CDR3 has 14 amino acids. Trimming took 3 bases from V and 1 from J; bases not matched to a gene: 0. CDR3 bases: TGTGCCAGCAGCGACAGGGGGAACACCGGGGAGCTGTTTTTT. Translation gives CASSDRGNTGELFF. The full variable domain, completed using reference TRBV9 and TRBJ2-2, is DSGVTQTPKHLITATGQRVTLRCSPRSGDLSVYWYQQSLDQGLQFLIQYYNGEERAKGNILERFSAQQFPDLHSELNLSSLELGDSALYFCASSDRGNTGELFFGEGSRLTVL.

V is TRBV27 and J is TRBJ2-2; D unresolved. This CDR3 region has 12 residues. V was shortened by 5 bases and J by 4 bases, with 5 bases between the two germline ends. Germline CDR1 is MNHEY and CDR2 is SMNVEV (reference sequence). CDR3 sequence: CASSQITGELFF. The CDR3 DNA follows: TGTGCCAGCAGTCAGATCACCGGGGAGCTGTTTTTT.

CDR3 sequence: CASSLASGQVSSEQYF. The CDR3 bases are TGTGCCAGCAGCTTGGCCTCGGGACAGGTGTCTAGTGAGCAGTACTTC. J is TRBJ2-7 and V is TRBV5-8; 8 nucleotides line up with TRBD1. CDR1 and CDR2 from the germline V gene are SGHTS and YDEGEE. With V trimmed by 0 bases and J by 7 bases, 12 bases remained unmatched. The CDR3 totals 16 residues.

This clone was observed a single time. This rearrangement joins TRBV5-4 to TRBJ2-5; a weak D match, TRBD2 (6 bases). The CDR3 is made up of 13 amino acids. Between the trimmed V and J ends, which lost 3 bases and 1 base, there was a span of 7 bases. The germline V gene has CDR1 SGHNT and CDR2 YYREEE (reference sequence). The CDR3 region has the DNA TGTGCCAGCAGCTCGCGGGGCCAAGAGACCCAGTACTTC. Translated, it gives CASSSRGQETQYF.

The genes are TRBV5-4 and TRBJ2-4; D is unresolved. This CDR3 is 16 amino acids long. Germline-derived CDR1 and CDR2 are SGHNT and YYREEE (reference sequence). Trimming cost V 0 bases and J 0 bases, with 10 bases left between them. The CDR3 nucleotides are TGTGCCAGCAGCTTGGGACATCAAGTAGCCAAAAACATTCAGTACTTC. Its translation is CASSLGHQVAKNIQYF.

The rearrangement links TRBV29-1 to TRBJ2-7; weak D call: TRBD1 (6 bases). Trimming left V 4 bases short and J 0 bases short, with 10 bases between. This CDR3 region has 13 residues. From germline, CDR1 is SQVTM and CDR2 ANQGSEA. CDR3 in DNA: TGCAGCGTTGCTCAGGGGAACTCCTACGAGCAGTACTTC. Residues: CSVAQGNSYEQYF.

The chain uses TRBV30 and TRBJ1-5; a weak D match, TRBD1 (5 bases). Germline CDR1 is GTSNPN and CDR2 is SVGIG (reference sequence). The CDR3 length is 14 residues. Trimming removed 0 bases from V and 4 bases from J, with 10 bases in between. CDR3 sequence: CAWSVRRENQPQHF. CDR3 sequence (DNA): TGTGCCTGGAGTGTACGCAGGGAAAATCAGCCCCAGCATTTT.

The chain links TRBV19 to TRBJ1-2; D unclear. This CDR3 region has 12 residues. Trimming took 7 bases from V and 4 from J, leaving 10 bases between them. Germline CDR1 reads LNHDA; CDR2 reads SQIVND (reference sequence). The CDR3 DNA follows: TGTGCCAGTAAGGAGCGATTCTATGGCTACACCTTC. It codes for CASKERFYGYTF.

This clone was observed once. The CDR3 region has the DNA TGCAGTGCTAGTAGATCTAGCGGGGTGCGCAATGAGCAGTTCTTC. It codes for CSASRSSGVRNEQFF. The J gene is TRBJ2-1, the V gene TRBV20-1, with 9 bases fitting TRBD2. Germline trimming cut 3 bases from V and 6 bases from J; bases unmatched to any gene: 9. This CDR3 spans 15 amino acids. Per germline, CDR1 DFQATT and CDR2 SNEGSKA (reference sequence).

The rearrangement joins TRBV21-1 to TRBJ1-2; no DNA check was done on the table's D call, TRBD1. TRBV21-1 is a pseudogene. The CDR3 sequence is 13 residues long. CDR3 in DNA: TGTGCCAGCAGCAAAGAAACAGGGGGAGGCTACACCTTC. It codes for CASSKETGGGYTF.

This chain joins TRBV6-1 and TRBJ2-1; unclear D gene. The CDR3 covers 12 residues. V dropped 3 bases and J dropped 7 bases, with 7 bases sitting between them. The V gene's germline CDR1 is MNHNS and CDR2 SASEGT. CDR3 DNA sequence: TGTGCCAGCAGTGACGAGCGAAATGAGCAGTTCTTC. It is translated as CASSDERNEQFF.

This chain joins TRBV3-1 (or the pseudogene TRBV3-2) and TRBJ2-1; TRBD2 is a possible D gene (5 bases). The CDR3 loop spans 15 amino acids. V lost 5 bases and J lost 2, with 13 bases in between. Germline-derived CDR1 and CDR2 are LGHDT and YNNKEL (reference sequence). CDR3 residues: CASSIEGGTYNEQFF. CDR3 DNA: TGTGCCAGCAGCATAGAGGGCGGAACCTACAATGAGCAGTTCTTC.

This chain joins TRBV7-9 and TRBJ2-7; 10 positions agree with TRBD1. Per the germline V gene, CDR1 is SEHNR and CDR2 is FQNEAQ (reference sequence). This CDR3 comprises 15 residues. The V segment lost 3 bases and the J segment 3 bases; nucleotides outside the gene matches: 5. CDR3 in DNA: TGTGCCAGCAGCTTGTCGACAGGGGGCATCTACGAGCAGTACTTC. Amino acid sequence: CASSLSTGGIYEQYF.

This clone was detected only a few times. The chain joins TRBV10-3 to TRBJ1-5; perhaps TRBD1 as D (5 bases). The CDR3 is 14 residues long. V lost 5 bases, J lost 0 bases, and 8 bases lay in between. Germline-derived CDR1 and CDR2 are ENHRY and SYGVKD. The CDR3 coding sequence is TGTGCCATCAGTCTCGACAGTAGCAATCAGCCCCAGCATTTT. This sequence encodes CAISLDSSNQPQHF.

The J gene is TRBJ2-3, the V gene TRBV28; 9 bases line up with TRBD1. This CDR3 comprises 19 residues. J was trimmed by 0 bases and V by 8 bases; bases with no gene match: 18. In germline, CDR1 is MDHEN, CDR2 SYDVKM. Written as DNA, the CDR3 is TGTGCCAGCGGCGTCCCGGGACAGGGAACATCCTCTAGCACAGATACGCAGTATTTT. It translates to CASGVPGQGTSSSTDTQYF.

The chain combines TRBV9 with TRBJ2-7; tentative D call: TRBD2 (6 bases). The CDR3 length is 15 residues. Germline CDR1 SGDLS, CDR2 YYNGEE. V gave up 0 bases and J gave up 3 bases, with 13 bases separating them. CDR3 sequence: CASSVEYSGVYEQYF. CDR3 in DNA: TGTGCCAGCAGCGTAGAGTATTCGGGGGTCTACGAGCAGTACTTC.

The gene calls are TRBV7-9 and TRBJ2-4; TRBD2 matches 8 bases. The germline V gene encodes CDR1 SEHNR and CDR2 FQNEAQ (reference sequence). CDR3 length equals 15 residues. Unmatched junction bases numbered 6, after V lost 4 bases and J lost 4 bases. CDR3 sequence: CASSSLAGTKNIQYF. CDR3 sequence (DNA): TGTGCCAGCAGCTCGTTAGCGGGGACTAAAAACATTCAGTACTTC.

The CDR3 loop is CASSQVVSEGGQPQHF. For the CDR3, the DNA is TGTGCCAGCAGCCAAGTGGTTTCCGAAGGGGGTCAGCCCCAGCATTTT. V is TRBV4-2 and J is TRBJ1-5; D might be TRBD1 (6 bases). Germline V gene lookup returns CDR1 LGHNA and CDR2 YNFKEQ. The CDR3 covers 16 residues. Between the trimmed V and J ends, which lost 1 base and 6 bases, there was a span of 16 bases.

As DNA, the CDR3 is TGCGCCAGCAGCTGGGGACTAGCGGGGCCTGGGGATGAGCAGTTCTTC. Protein sequence: CASSWGLAGPGDEQFF. The chain combines TRBV5-1 with TRBJ2-1; 13 positions match TRBD2. Germline V gene sequence: CDR1 SGHRS, CDR2 YFSETQ. V shed 3 bases, J shed 8 bases, and the junction held 8 bases outside the gene matches. The CDR3 is 16 residues long.

V gene TRBV11-2 combines with J gene TRBJ1-4; TRBD1 is a possible D gene (5 bases). Germline assignment: CDR1 SGHAT and CDR2 FQNNGV. CDR3 length: 15 amino acids. Trimming pared 4 bases from V and 8 bases from J, leaving 17 bases between. The CDR3 DNA sequence: TGTGCCAGCAGCTCGACTGGGCAGGGTGGCGAAAAACTGTTTTTT. This sequence encodes CASSSTGQGGEKLFF.

This clone turned up a few times. The chain's CDR3 is CASSLQGVAGAASYEQYF. In nucleotides, the CDR3 is TGTGCCAGCAGCTTACAAGGAGTAGCGGGGGCCGCCTCCTACGAGCAGTACTTC. The chain uses TRBV7-6 and TRBJ2-7; 9 positions match TRBD2. CDR3 length: 18 amino acids. Trimming removed 2 bases from V and 0 bases from J; junction bases left unmatched: 11. The germline gives CDR1 SGHVS, CDR2 FNYEAQ.

This clone was found a few times. The chain joins TRBV7-6 to TRBJ1-5; perhaps TRBD1 as D (5 bases). CDR1 is SGHVS and CDR2 is FNYEAQ in the germline V gene. V lost 1 base and J 11 bases, leaving 15 bases between the germline ends. CDR3 length: 14 residues. CDR3 protein: CASSLGGTYLAQHF. The CDR3 DNA follows: TGTGCCAGCAGCTTAGGGGGCACCTATCTGGCCCAGCATTTT.